This T cell receptor beta chain was observed in a study of T cell changes during pregnancy in multiple sclerosis. This clone has a handful of counts. Trimming stripped 5 bases from V and 4 bases from J, with 15 bases between. CDR1 is SGDLS, CDR2 YYNGEE, per germline. This CDR3 is 14 amino acids long. Sequencing was performed with immunoSEQ multiplex PCR; in TCRdb, only in-frame clones are kept and a portion is missing. The sample carries roughly 46,000 clones, around 80% recorded once. Here the sequenced sample was CD4+ T cells from peripheral blood mononuclear cells, taken before pregnancy. The source of this sequence is a female donor with multiple sclerosis, enrolled in a pregnancy study. V is TRBV9 and J is TRBJ1-1; a weak D match, TRBD1 (6 bases). The CDR3 sequence is CASRRGTSGTEAFF. The CDR3 nucleotides read TGTGCCAGCAGAAGGGGGACCTCGGGCACTGAAGCTTTCTTT. The full variable domain, completed using reference TRBV9 and TRBJ1-1, is DSGVTQTPKHLITATGQRVTLRCSPRSGDLSVYWYQQSLDQGLQFLIQYYNGEERAKGNILERFSAQQFPDLHSELNLSSLELGDSALYFCASRRGTSGTEAFFGQGTRLTVV.